Listed below are T cell receptor beta chains from one sample, sequenced in a study of T cell responses to AZD1222 COVID-19 vaccine. Sequencing used immunoSEQ multiplex PCR; TCRdb keeps in-frame clones, though not all of them. The top ten hold 16% of the sample, which has roughly 20,000 clones, more than 70% seen once. The source was peripheral blood, collected 28 days after the second AZD1222 dose. Receptor source: an adult who received the AZD1222 COVID-19 vaccine. The CDR3 runs from the conserved cysteine through the conserved F or W. A D gene is named only where the DNA matches it firmly. The size field is filled for only some rows; it gives once, few, many or a size class.

CDR3 DNA | CDR3 protein | D gene | clone size | J gene | V gene
TGTGCCTGGAGCGGACAGGGGGCCGGCGAGCAGTACTTC | CAWSGQGAGEQYF | TRBD1 | few | TRBJ2-7 | TRBV30
TGCGCCAGCAGTGAGTCGTCCCAAGGGGTGGACAATCAGCCCCAGCATTTT | CASSESSQGVDNQPQHF | NA | NA | TRBJ1-5 | TRBV10-2
TGTGCCAGCTCACCACAGGGGGGCAATCAGCCCCAGCATTTT | CASSPQGGNQPQHF | NA | NA | TRBJ1-5 | TRBV18
TGTGCCAGCTCACCAGGAGGGATCGAAAGCAATCAGCCCCAGCATTTT | CASSPGGIESNQPQHF | NA | NA | TRBJ1-5 | TRBV18
TGTGCCAGCAGCCTGGGACAGAGGAACACTGAAGCTTTCTTT | CASSLGQRNTEAFF | TRBD1 | NA | TRBJ1-1 | TRBV5-4
TGTGCCAGCAGCCGGGACAGCCCTAGCACAGATACGCAGTATTTT | CASSRDSPSTDTQYF | TRBD1 | NA | TRBJ2-3 | TRBV27
TGTGCCAGCCGGACAGGGGGCATATACGAGCAGTACTTC | CASRTGGIYEQYF | TRBD1 | NA | TRBJ2-7 | TRBV28
TGTGCCAGTAGCCCCGTGAATTACAGGGGGATCACTGAAGCTTTCTTT | CASSPVNYRGITEAFF | TRBD1 | NA | TRBJ1-1 | TRBV19
TGTGCCAGCAGCTTAGATTCTGGGTCCTACTACGAGCAGTACTTC | CASSLDSGSYYEQYF | NA | NA | TRBJ2-7 | TRBV7-2
TGTGCCAGCAGCCAGCTCCGAGGGGTTGATGGCTACACCTTC | CASSQLRGVDGYTF | NA | NA | TRBJ1-2 | TRBV4-2
TGTGCCAGTGCCTCCTGGGGACAGCCCCAGCATTTT | CASASWGQPQHF | NA | NA | TRBJ1-5 | TRBV19
TGTGCCAGTAGTATAAGGACAGGGGACCCCTACGAGCAGTACTTC | CASSIRTGDPYEQYF | TRBD1 | NA | TRBJ2-7 | TRBV19
TGTGCCACCTGGCGCCCAACGACCAGAAACAATGAGCAGTTCTTC | CATWRPTTRNNEQFF | NA | NA | TRBJ2-1 | TRBV28
TGTGCCAGCAGCTTAGCCCGGGGCGACGAGCAGTACTTC | CASSLARGDEQYF | NA | NA | TRBJ2-7 | TRBV7-7
TGTGCCAGTAGCATGCGGGAACTCAGTCAGGCCCTCCACTTT | CASSMRELSQALHF | NA | NA | TRBJ1-6 | TRBV19
TGTGCCAGCTCTTCTTGGGGACTCAAACCCTATCAGCCCCAGCATTTT | CASSSWGLKPYQPQHF | NA | NA | TRBJ1-5 | TRBV27
TGTGCCAGCAGTGAATATATGAAGGACCGGCAGTTCTTC | CASSEYMKDRQFF | NA | NA | TRBJ2-1 | TRBV25-1
TGTGCCAGCAGGAACGACGGTAACTATGGCTACACCTTC | CASRNDGNYGYTF | NA | NA | TRBJ1-2 | TRBV6-6
TGTGCCAGCAGCTTGCAAGGGACAGGGGCTAATTCACCCCTCCACTTT | CASSLQGTGANSPLHF | TRBD1 | NA | TRBJ1-6 | TRBV7-8
TGTGCCAGCAGCGTTTGGGACAGCTTTTCCTATGGCTACACCTTC | CASSVWDSFSYGYTF | TRBD1 | once | TRBJ1-2 | TRBV9
TGTGCCAGCAGTTGGACAGGGAGGGAGACCCAGTACTTC | CASSWTGRETQYF | TRBD1 | NA | TRBJ2-5 | TRBV6-2/TRBV6-3
TGTGCCTGGAGTGCACTAGCGGGAGGCTCGGGGGAGCAGTACTTC | CAWSALAGGSGEQYF | TRBD2 | NA | TRBJ2-7 | TRBV30
TGCGCCAGCAGCCCAGACAGTAACAATCAGCCCCAGCATTTT | CASSPDSNNQPQHF | NA | few | TRBJ1-5 | TRBV5-1
TGTGCCAGCAGAGGGGCAGCTAATGAAAAACTGTTTTTT | CASRGAANEKLFF | NA | NA | TRBJ1-4 | TRBV7-2
TGCAGCGCCCCACAGGGTAACTATGGCTACACCTTC | CSAPQGNYGYTF | NA | NA | TRBJ1-2 | TRBV29-1
TGCGCCAGCAGCTTGACGACAGTGAACACCGGGGAGCTGTTTTTT | CASSLTTVNTGELFF | NA | NA | TRBJ2-2 | TRBV5-1
TGTGCCAGCAGTTACCCGACGGAGAACACTGAAGCTTTCTTT | CASSYPTENTEAFF | NA | NA | TRBJ1-1 | TRBV6-6
TGTGCCAGCAGCGAGGACAGAAATCAGCCCCAGCATTTT | CASSEDRNQPQHF | NA | NA | TRBJ1-5 | TRBV7-2
TGCGCCAGCAGCCAAGATTTGGGCCGTCGGGATGAGCAGTTCTTC | CASSQDLGRRDEQFF | NA | NA | TRBJ2-1 | TRBV4-1
TGTGCCAGCAGCTTTCGGAGCTACGAGCAGTACTTC | CASSFRSYEQYF | NA | once | TRBJ2-7 | TRBV7-9
TGTGCCAGCAGTACAAGGACAGGGAGCTACGAGCAGTACTTC | CASSTRTGSYEQYF | TRBD1 | NA | TRBJ2-7 | TRBV2
TGTGCCAGCAGCTCAGGGACAGGAAACTATGGCTACACCTTC | CASSSGTGNYGYTF | TRBD1 | few | TRBJ1-2 | TRBV7-2
TGTGCCAGCTTTAGGCCTGGAAACACCATATATTTT | CASFRPGNTIYF | NA | NA | TRBJ1-3 | TRBV18
TGCGCCAGCAGCTTGGATGGGGGAGGTAGCACAGATACGCAGTATTTT | CASSLDGGGSTDTQYF | NA | NA | TRBJ2-3 | TRBV5-1
TGTGCCACCGCCGGAGGTAGTAATGAAAAACTGTTTTTT | CATAGGSNEKLFF | NA | NA | TRBJ1-4 | TRBV10-3
TGTGCCAGCAGTTTAGGTCCGGACTACGAGCAGTACTTC | CASSLGPDYEQYF | NA | NA | TRBJ2-7 | TRBV12-3/TRBV12-4
TGTGCCAGCCCCAGCGGGGCCACTGAAGCTTTCTTT | CASPSGATEAFF | NA | NA | TRBJ1-1 | TRBV7-9
TGTGCCGGTGGGAGGAAGAATTCACCCCTCCACTTT | CAGGRKNSPLHF | NA | once | TRBJ1-6 | TRBV30
TGTGCCAGCAGCCTCCAAAGGGCGGCGCCCCAGCATTTT | CASSLQRAAPQHF | NA | few | TRBJ1-5 | TRBV3-1/TRBV3-2
TGTGCCAGCAGCTCGGGACTAGCGGCACACAATGAGCAGTTCTTC | CASSSGLAAHNEQFF | TRBD2 | few | TRBJ2-1 | TRBV11-2
TGTGCCAGCAGCCTGGCTTACGCGACAGGGGATAACACCGGGGAGCTGTTTTTT | CASSLAYATGDNTGELFF | TRBD1 | NA | TRBJ2-2 | TRBV5-8
TGTGCCAGCAGCTTCTCACGGGGCACTGAAGCTTTCTTT | CASSFSRGTEAFF | NA | once | TRBJ1-1 | TRBV7-3
TGTGCCAGCAGCGCCCGGGGAAATCCGAACACTGAAGCTTTCTTT | CASSARGNPNTEAFF | NA | few | TRBJ1-1 | TRBV9
TGTGCCAGCAGTGATTATAGGGCCTTTCAACTGTTTTTT | CASSDYRAFQLFF | NA | NA | TRBJ1-4 | TRBV25-1
TGTGCCAGCAGTTTCGGGGCGTTAGAGACCCAGTACTTC | CASSFGALETQYF | NA | NA | TRBJ2-5 | TRBV12-3/TRBV12-4
TGTGCCAGCAGCAAATCCGCGGGCCAGACCTTACACGGGGAGACCCAGTACTTC | CASSKSAGQTLHGETQYF | NA | NA | TRBJ2-5 | TRBV21-1
TGTGCCAGCTCGGGGGGGAGGATCAACAATGAGCAGTTCTTC | CASSGGRINNEQFF | TRBD2 | NA | TRBJ2-1 | TRBV3-1/TRBV3-2
TGTGCCAGCAGTCCGACCGTGAACACTGAAGCTTTCTTT | CASSPTVNTEAFF | NA | NA | TRBJ1-1 | TRBV11-1
TGTGCCAGCAGTTTCTTATTGCCCAGGACCATGAGCTCCTACGAGCAGTACTTC | CASSFLLPRTMSSYEQYF | NA | few | TRBJ2-7 | TRBV28
TGTGCCAGCTCACCACCGTTCGGGGGGGACACTGAAGCTTTCTTT | CASSPPFGGDTEAFF | NA | NA | TRBJ1-1 | TRBV18
TGTGCCAGCAGTTCCCCGGGACTAGCGGACAATGAGCAGTTCTTC | CASSSPGLADNEQFF | TRBD2 | NA | TRBJ2-1 | TRBV28
TGTGCCAGTAGTCCCGGTGCAAATATAAATAATCAGCCCCAGCATTTT | CASSPGANINNQPQHF | NA | few | TRBJ1-5 | TRBV19